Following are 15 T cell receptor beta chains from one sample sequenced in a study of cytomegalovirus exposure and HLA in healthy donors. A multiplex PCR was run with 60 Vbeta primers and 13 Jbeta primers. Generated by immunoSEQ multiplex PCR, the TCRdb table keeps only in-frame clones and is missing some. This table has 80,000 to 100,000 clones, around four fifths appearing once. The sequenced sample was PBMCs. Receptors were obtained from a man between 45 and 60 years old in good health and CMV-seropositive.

CDR3 amino acids: CASSPGSGPETQYF. Here the CDR3 DNA reads TGTGCCAGTAGTCCAGGATCTGGCCCCGAGACCCAGTACTTC. The chain combines TRBV19 with TRBJ2-5; D is ambiguous. CDR1 LNHDA and CDR2 SQIVND come from the germline V gene (reference sequence). This CDR3 has 14 amino acids. V shed 5 bases and J shed 5 bases, with 15 bases lying between them.

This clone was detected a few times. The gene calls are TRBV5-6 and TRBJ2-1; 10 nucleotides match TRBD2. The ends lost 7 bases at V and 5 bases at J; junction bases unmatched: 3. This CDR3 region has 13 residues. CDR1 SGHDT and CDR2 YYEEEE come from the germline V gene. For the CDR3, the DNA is TGTGCCAGCCGTAGCGGGGGGAACAATGAGCAGTTCTTC. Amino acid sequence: CASRSGGNNEQFF.

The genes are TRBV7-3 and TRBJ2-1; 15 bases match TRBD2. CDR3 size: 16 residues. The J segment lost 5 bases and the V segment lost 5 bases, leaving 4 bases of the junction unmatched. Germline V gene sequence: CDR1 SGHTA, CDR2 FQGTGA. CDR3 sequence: CASSAGTSGGNNEQFF. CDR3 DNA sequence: TGTGCCAGCAGCGCAGGGACTAGCGGGGGGAACAATGAGCAGTTCTTC.

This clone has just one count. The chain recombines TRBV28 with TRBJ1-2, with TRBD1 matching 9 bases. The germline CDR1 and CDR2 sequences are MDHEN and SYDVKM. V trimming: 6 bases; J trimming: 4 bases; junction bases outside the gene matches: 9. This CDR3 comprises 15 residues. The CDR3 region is CASSKITGGVYGYTF. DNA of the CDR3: TGTGCCAGCAGCAAAATCACAGGGGGCGTCTATGGCTACACCTTC.

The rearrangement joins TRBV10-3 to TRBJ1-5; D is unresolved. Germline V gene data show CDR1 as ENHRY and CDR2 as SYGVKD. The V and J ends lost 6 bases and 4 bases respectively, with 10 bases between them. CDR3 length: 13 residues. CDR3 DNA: TGTGCCATCAGCGCACAGAGAAATCAGCCCCAGCATTTT. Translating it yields CAISAQRNQPQHF.

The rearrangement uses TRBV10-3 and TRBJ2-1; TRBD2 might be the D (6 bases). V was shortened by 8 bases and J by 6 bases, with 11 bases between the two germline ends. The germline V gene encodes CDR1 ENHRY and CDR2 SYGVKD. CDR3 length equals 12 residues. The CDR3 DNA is TGTGCCATCGGGTTGGGAGGCAATGAGCAGTTCTTC. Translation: CAIGLGGNEQFF.

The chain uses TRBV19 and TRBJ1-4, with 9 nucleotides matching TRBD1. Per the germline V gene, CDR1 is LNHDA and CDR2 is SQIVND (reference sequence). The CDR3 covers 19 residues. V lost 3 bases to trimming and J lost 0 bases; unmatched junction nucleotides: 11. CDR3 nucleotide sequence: TGTGCCAGTAGTATGATTGGGAACAGGGGGCGTTCAACTAATGAAAAACTGTTTTTT. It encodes CASSMIGNRGRSTNEKLFF.

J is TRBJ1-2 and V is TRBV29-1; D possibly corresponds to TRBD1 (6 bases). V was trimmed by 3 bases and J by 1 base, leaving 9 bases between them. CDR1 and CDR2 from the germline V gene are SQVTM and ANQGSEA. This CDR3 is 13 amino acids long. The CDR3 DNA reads TGCAGCGTTGACAGGGGAAGTAACTATGGCTACACCTTC. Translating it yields CSVDRGSNYGYTF.

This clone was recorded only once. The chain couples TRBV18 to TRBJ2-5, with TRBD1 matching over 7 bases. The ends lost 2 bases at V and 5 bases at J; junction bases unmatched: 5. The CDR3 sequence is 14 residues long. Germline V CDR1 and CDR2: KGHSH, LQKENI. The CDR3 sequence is CASSPATGIETQYF. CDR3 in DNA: TGTGCCAGCTCACCAGCGACAGGGATCGAGACCCAGTACTTC.

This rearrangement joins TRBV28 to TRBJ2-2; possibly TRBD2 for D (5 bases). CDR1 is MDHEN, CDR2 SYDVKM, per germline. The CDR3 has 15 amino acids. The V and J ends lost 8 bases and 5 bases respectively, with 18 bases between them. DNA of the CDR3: TGTGCCAGCCGCTCGATCGGGTCGGGAACCGGGGAGCTGTTTTTT. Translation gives CASRSIGSGTGELFF.

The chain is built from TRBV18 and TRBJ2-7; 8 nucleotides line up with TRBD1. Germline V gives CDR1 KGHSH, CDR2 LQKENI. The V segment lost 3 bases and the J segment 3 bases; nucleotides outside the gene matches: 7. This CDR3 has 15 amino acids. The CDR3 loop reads CASSPPGQASYEQYF. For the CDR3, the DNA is TGTGCCAGCTCACCCCCGGGACAGGCGAGCTACGAGCAGTACTTC.

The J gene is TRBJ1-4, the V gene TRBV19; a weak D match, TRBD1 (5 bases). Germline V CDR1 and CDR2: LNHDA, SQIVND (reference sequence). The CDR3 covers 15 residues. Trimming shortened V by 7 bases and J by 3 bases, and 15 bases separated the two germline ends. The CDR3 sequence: CASKYQGASNEKLFF. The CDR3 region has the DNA TGTGCCAGTAAATACCAGGGCGCCTCTAATGAAAAACTGTTTTTT.

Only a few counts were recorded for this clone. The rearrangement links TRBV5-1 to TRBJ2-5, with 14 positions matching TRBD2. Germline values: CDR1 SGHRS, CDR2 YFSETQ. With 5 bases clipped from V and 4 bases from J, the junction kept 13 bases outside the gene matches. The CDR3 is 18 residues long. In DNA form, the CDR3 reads TGCGCCAGCAGTCCCTTCCCAAAGACTAGCGGGGGGGGAGAGACCCAGTACTTC. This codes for CASSPFPKTSGGGETQYF.

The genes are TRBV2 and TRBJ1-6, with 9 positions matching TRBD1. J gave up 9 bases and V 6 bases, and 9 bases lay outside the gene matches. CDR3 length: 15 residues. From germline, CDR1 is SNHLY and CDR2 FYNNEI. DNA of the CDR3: TGTGCCAGCAGCCCCCTAGGGACAGGGAGTTCACCCCTCCACTTT. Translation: CASSPLGTGSSPLHF. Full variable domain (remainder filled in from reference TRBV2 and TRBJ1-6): EPEVTQTPSHQVTQMGQEVILRCVPISNHLYFYWYRQILGQKVEFLVSFYNNEISEKSEIFDDQFSVERPDGSNFTLKIRSTKLEDSAMYFCASSPLGTGSSPLHFGNGTRLTVT.

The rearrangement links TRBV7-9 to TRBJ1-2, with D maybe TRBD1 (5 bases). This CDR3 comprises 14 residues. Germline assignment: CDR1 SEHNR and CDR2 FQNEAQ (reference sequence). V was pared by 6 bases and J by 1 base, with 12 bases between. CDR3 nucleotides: TGTGCCAGCAGTCCTGCCCAGGGTAACTATGGCTACACCTTC. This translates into CASSPAQGNYGYTF.